What follows are 12 T cell receptor beta chains derived from one specimen sequenced in a study of human T cells and chemical hapten exposure. The time point denotes: patch test 1, 2 weeks after DPC sensitization. As for treatment: therapeutic diphenylcyclopropenone sensitization with weekly scalp DPC. RNA extraction used unfractionated whole blood as the source of total RNA. Each CDR3 protein is one row after TCRdb ran MiXCR on the RACE reads. The sample has about 34,000 distinct CDR3 sequences; around 6.4% are singletons. The starting material was whole blood, obtained in connection with sensitization to the hapten diphenylcyclopropenone (DPC). The receptors were sampled from a woman in her 30s with alopecia areata. Some clones in this sample may be carry-over from other donors' samples.

This clonotype has ten or more counts. The chain employs TRBV20-1 and TRBJ2-2; tentative D call: TRBD2 (6 bases). V was clipped by 7 bases and J by 4 bases, with 10 bases between them. The CDR3 has 12 amino acids. Germline values: CDR1 DFQATT, CDR2 SNEGSKA (reference sequence). CDR3 loop: CSVFGGTGELFF. CDR3 nucleotide sequence: TGCAGTGTTTTCGGGGGCACCGGGGAGCTGTTTTTT.

The table lists this clonotype with many counts. This chain links TRBV3-1 with TRBJ1-6; no clear D gene. The CDR3 extends over 11 amino acids. V lost 0 bases and J 14 bases, leaving 5 bases between the germline ends. Germline CDR1 LGHDT, CDR2 YNNKEL (reference sequence). The CDR3 DNA sequence: TGTGCCAGCAGCCAAGAGGGCACCCTCCACTTT. It encodes CASSQEGTLHF.

This clonotype has a handful of counts. The rearrangement links TRBV27 to TRBJ2-1; D is possibly TRBD1 (6 bases). CDR1 is MNHEY, CDR2 SMNVEV, per germline (reference sequence). The V end was cut by 2 bases, the J end by 12 bases, with 14 bases between. The CDR3 has 13 amino acids. The CDR3 loop is CASSLMGASGQFF. The CDR3 DNA sequence: TGTGCCAGCAGTTTAATGGGGGCTAGTGGGCAGTTCTTC.

This clonotype showed up many times. V and J are TRBV20-1 and TRBJ1-4, with no clear D. V was shortened by 0 bases and J by 8 bases, with 7 bases between the two germline ends. This CDR3 is 12 amino acids long. In germline, CDR1 is DFQATT, CDR2 SNEGSKA (reference sequence). Here the CDR3 reads CSARDQGEKLFF. The CDR3 DNA sequence: TGCAGTGCTAGAGATCAAGGGGAAAAACTGTTTTTT.

This clonotype was seen at least ten times. This chain uses TRBV12-3 or TRBV12-4 with TRBJ2-7, with D perhaps matching TRBD2 (5 bases). This CDR3 is built from 14 residues. V dropped 4 bases and J dropped 2 bases, with 12 bases sitting between them. CDR3 protein: CASSSLTGTYEQYF. The CDR3 DNA is TGTGCCAGCAGTTCGCTAACGGGAACCTACGAGCAGTACTTC.

This clonotype was observed at least ten times. The rearrangement uses TRBV12-3 or TRBV12-4 and TRBJ1-1; the match to TRBD1 covers 11 bases. The CDR3 is 13 amino acids. Trimming removed 6 bases from V and 8 bases from J; junction bases left unmatched: 5. The CDR3 reads CASSRTGGWEAFF. CDR3 nucleotide sequence: TGTGCCAGCAGCAGGACAGGGGGCTGGGAAGCTTTCTTT.

This clonotype appeared a few times. The gene calls are TRBV5-1 and TRBJ2-5; 10 bases map to TRBD2. Unmatched junction bases numbered 6, after V lost 2 bases and J lost 2 bases. Germline V lookup: CDR1 SGHRS, CDR2 YFSETQ. The CDR3 consists of 16 residues. The CDR3 loop reads CASSFTSGARQETQYF. The DNA for the CDR3 is TGCGCCAGCAGCTTCACTAGCGGGGCCCGACAAGAGACCCAGTACTTC.

V is TRBV7-2 and J is TRBJ2-3; TRBD2 aligns across 8 bases. CDR3 length: 19 amino acids. Germline V gives CDR1 SGHTA, CDR2 FQGNSA. Trimming cost V 6 bases and J 2 bases; bases outside gene matches: 19. The CDR3 is CASRFSPKGLAGSTDTQYF. The CDR3 DNA reads TGTGCCAGCAGATTTAGCCCCAAGGGGCTAGCGGGCTCCACAGATACGCAGTATTTT.

This clonotype was detected only a few times. The chain links TRBV12-3 or TRBV12-4 to TRBJ2-1; the D gene is possibly TRBD1 (7 bases). This CDR3 is 15 amino acids long. V lost 3 bases to trimming and J lost 7 bases, with 16 bases between them. The CDR3 sequence: CASSFGQGGLNEQFF. CDR3 nucleotides: TGTGCCAGCAGTTTTGGGCAGGGGGGTTTAAATGAGCAGTTCTTC.

The chain uses TRBV28 and TRBJ1-1; D not certain. CDR1 and CDR2 from the germline V gene are MDHEN and SYDVKM. Trimming pared 4 bases from V and 11 bases from J, leaving 17 bases between. The CDR3 extends over 13 amino acids. The CDR3 sequence is CASSSTERRWAFF. CDR3 nucleotide sequence: TGTGCCAGCAGTTCCACAGAGAGACGCTGGGCTTTCTTT.

This clonotype was counted a few times. CDR3 residues: CASSLSYTALPGTGDYGYTF. CDR3 in DNA: TGTGCCAGCAGTTTATCCTACACCGCTCTACCCGGGACAGGGGACTATGGCTACACCTTC. The genes are TRBV28 and TRBJ1-2, with 10 bases identical to TRBD1. V trimming: 1 base; J trimming: 3 bases; junction bases outside the gene matches: 17. Germline V lookup: CDR1 MDHEN, CDR2 SYDVKM. The CDR3 consists of 20 residues.

The table lists this clonotype with a few counts. V and J are TRBV27 and TRBJ2-5; D ambiguous. This CDR3 has 13 residues. The germline gives CDR1 MNHEY, CDR2 SMNVEV (reference sequence). V gave up 6 bases and J gave up 3 bases, with 11 bases separating them. This CDR3 reads CASRPGWEETQYF. The CDR3 bases are TGTGCCAGCAGGCCAGGATGGGAAGAGACCCAGTACTTC.